This is a list of T cell receptor beta chains from one sample in a study of OX40 agonist ivuxolimab in advanced cancers. Libraries were prepared by immunoSEQ multiplex PCR; TCRdb keeps only in-frame clonotypes and omits some of them. The data contain tens of thousands of clones, roughly 91% of them singletons. Sequencing used CD4+ or CD8+ T cells sorted from blood, obtained in a trial of the OX40 agonist ivuxolimab. These receptors came from an adult with an advanced solid tumor such as melanoma, head and neck, liver or kidney cancer. The CDR3 runs from the conserved cysteine through the conserved F or W. The order of the fields is CDR3 length, D gene, V gene, clone size, J gene, CDR3 DNA, CDR3 protein. The D gene is left open where the match is weak. Not all rows give a size; the values are once, few, many and, for expanded clones, a class.

CDR3 length: 16; D gene: -; V gene: TRBV5-6; clone size: -; J gene: TRBJ2-3; CDR3 DNA: TGTGCCAGCAGCTTTGGTTGGATCAGGGTCGAGGATACGCAGTATTTT; CDR3 protein: CASSFGWIRVEDTQYF
CDR3 length: 15; D gene: -; V gene: TRBV7-2; clone size: -; J gene: TRBJ1-1; CDR3 DNA: TGTGCCAGCAGCTTAGTTGGGACACCGAACACTGAAGCTTTCTTT; CDR3 protein: CASSLVGTPNTEAFF
CDR3 length: 17; D gene: TRBD1; V gene: TRBV27; clone size: once; J gene: TRBJ1-3; CDR3 DNA: TGTGCCAGCAGTTTAAGGGCAGGGGGCTTCCCTGGAAACACCATATATTTT; CDR3 protein: CASSLRAGGFPGNTIYF
CDR3 length: 18; D gene: -; V gene: TRBV4-1; clone size: -; J gene: TRBJ1-3; CDR3 DNA: TGCGCCAGCAGCACTAGCGGGGTGGGCTTGCCCTCTGGAAACACCATATATTTT; CDR3 protein: CASSTSGVGLPSGNTIYF
CDR3 length: 13; D gene: -; V gene: TRBV25-1; clone size: -; J gene: TRBJ1-1; CDR3 DNA: TGTGCCAGCAGTGACACCTTGAACACTGAAGCTTTCTTT; CDR3 protein: CASSDTLNTEAFF
CDR3 length: 15; D gene: TRBD1; V gene: TRBV13; clone size: few; J gene: TRBJ2-7; CDR3 DNA: TGTGCCAGCAGCGCGAGACAGGGGTTGGGTCACGAGCAGTACTTC; CDR3 protein: CASSARQGLGHEQYF
CDR3 length: 15; D gene: -; V gene: TRBV5-2; clone size: -; J gene: TRBJ1-2; CDR3 DNA: TGTGCCAGCAAGCCAACTGGTACGAAGACCTATGGCTACACCTTC; CDR3 protein: CASKPTGTKTYGYTF
CDR3 length: 14; D gene: -; V gene: TRBV6-6; clone size: few; J gene: TRBJ1-2; CDR3 DNA: TGTGCCAGCAGTTACCAGCAGGGCGCCTATGGCTACACCTTC; CDR3 protein: CASSYQQGAYGYTF
CDR3 length: 13; D gene: -; V gene: TRBV18; clone size: -; J gene: TRBJ2-6; CDR3 DNA: TGTGCCAGCTCACCACCGTGGGCCAACGTCCTGACTTTC; CDR3 protein: CASSPPWANVLTF
CDR3 length: 20; D gene: TRBD2; V gene: TRBV4-3; clone size: -; J gene: TRBJ2-2; CDR3 DNA: TGCGCCAGCAGCCAAGAAAGGATTGGGACTAGCGGGGTATACACCGGGGAGCTGTTTTTT; CDR3 protein: CASSQERIGTSGVYTGELFF
CDR3 length: 14; D gene: -; V gene: TRBV6-5; clone size: -; J gene: TRBJ2-3; CDR3 DNA: TGTGCCAGCAGTTTCACCGGGGCGACTGACTTTCAGTATTTT; CDR3 protein: CASSFTGATDFQYF
CDR3 length: 12; D gene: -; V gene: TRBV28; clone size: -; J gene: TRBJ2-7; CDR3 DNA: TGTGCCAGCAGTTCATTTCCGGACGAGCAGTACTTC; CDR3 protein: CASSSFPDEQYF
CDR3 length: 16; D gene: -; V gene: TRBV19; clone size: -; J gene: TRBJ1-1; CDR3 DNA: TGTGCCAGTAGTATAGATCTGGCCAGAATGAACACTGAAGCTTTCTTT; CDR3 protein: CASSIDLARMNTEAFF
CDR3 length: 18; D gene: TRBD2; V gene: TRBV27; clone size: -; J gene: TRBJ2-1; CDR3 DNA: TGTGCCAGCACCTCGGGACTAGCGGGGCCCAGCTCCTACAATGAGCAGTTCTTC; CDR3 protein: CASTSGLAGPSSYNEQFF
CDR3 length: 14; D gene: -; V gene: TRBV25-1; clone size: -; J gene: TRBJ2-7; CDR3 DNA: TGTGCCAGCAGTGAACCCGGGATCCCCTACGAGCAGTACTTC; CDR3 protein: CASSEPGIPYEQYF
CDR3 length: 16; D gene: -; V gene: TRBV5-4; clone size: -; J gene: TRBJ2-7; CDR3 DNA: TGTGCCAGCAGCCTAATTGGCCCGAGCGGGTCCTACGAGCAGTACTTC; CDR3 protein: CASSLIGPSGSYEQYF
CDR3 length: 12; D gene: -; V gene: TRBV5-4; clone size: -; J gene: TRBJ2-2; CDR3 DNA: TGTGCCAGCAGCCAGTCCACCGGGGAGCTGTTTTTT; CDR3 protein: CASSQSTGELFF
CDR3 length: 13; D gene: -; V gene: TRBV2; clone size: -; J gene: TRBJ2-7; CDR3 DNA: TGTGCCGTCTTCGCCACAGGGACCTACGAGCAGTACTTC; CDR3 protein: CAVFATGTYEQYF
CDR3 length: 15; D gene: -; V gene: TRBV13; clone size: -; J gene: TRBJ2-1; CDR3 DNA: TGTGCCAGCAGCTTAGGCCTCCGGGGCCCGGTTGAGCAGTTCTTC; CDR3 protein: CASSLGLRGPVEQFF
CDR3 length: 13; D gene: -; V gene: TRBV10-1; clone size: -; J gene: TRBJ1-5; CDR3 DNA: TGCGCCAGCAGTGACGGGGGGCTTCAGCCCCAGCATTTT; CDR3 protein: CASSDGGLQPQHF
CDR3 length: 17; D gene: -; V gene: TRBV4-1; clone size: -; J gene: TRBJ1-6; CDR3 DNA: TGCGCCAGCAGCGCAGGCCCCGGGGGCTCCTATAATTCACCCCTCCACTTT; CDR3 protein: CASSAGPGGSYNSPLHF
CDR3 length: 12; D gene: -; V gene: TRBV7-2; clone size: -; J gene: TRBJ2-7; CDR3 DNA: TGTGCCAGCAGCTTAATAATCTACGAGCAGTACTTC; CDR3 protein: CASSLIIYEQYF